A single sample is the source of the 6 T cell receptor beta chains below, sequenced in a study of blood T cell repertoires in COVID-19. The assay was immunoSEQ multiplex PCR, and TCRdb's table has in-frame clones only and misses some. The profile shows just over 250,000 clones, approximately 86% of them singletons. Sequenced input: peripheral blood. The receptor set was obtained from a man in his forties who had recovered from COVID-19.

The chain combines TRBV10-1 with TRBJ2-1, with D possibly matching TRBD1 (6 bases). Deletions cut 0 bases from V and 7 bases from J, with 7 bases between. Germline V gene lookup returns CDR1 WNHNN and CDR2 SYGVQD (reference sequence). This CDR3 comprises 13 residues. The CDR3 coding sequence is TGCGCCAGCAGTGAGTCGGGGGCAAATGAGCAGTTCTTC. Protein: CASSESGANEQFF.

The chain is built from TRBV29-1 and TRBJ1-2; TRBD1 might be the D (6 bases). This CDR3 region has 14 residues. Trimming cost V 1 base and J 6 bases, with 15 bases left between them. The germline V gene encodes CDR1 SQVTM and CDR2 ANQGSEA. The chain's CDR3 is CSVEGGRGKDGYTF. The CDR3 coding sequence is TGCAGCGTTGAAGGGGGCAGGGGAAAGGATGGCTACACCTTC.

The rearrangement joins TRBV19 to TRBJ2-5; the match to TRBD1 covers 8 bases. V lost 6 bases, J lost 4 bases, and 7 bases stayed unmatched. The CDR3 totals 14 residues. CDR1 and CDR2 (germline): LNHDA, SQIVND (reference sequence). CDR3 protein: CASSSGQGGETQYF. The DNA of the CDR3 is TGTGCCAGTAGCTCTGGACAGGGAGGAGAGACCCAGTACTTC. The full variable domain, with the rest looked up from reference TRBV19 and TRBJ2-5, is DGGITQSPKYLFRKEGQNVTLSCEQNLNHDAMYWYRQDPGQGLRLIYYSQIVNDFQKGDIAEGYSVSREKKESFPLTVTSAQKNPTAFYLCASSSGQGGETQYFGPGTRLLVL.

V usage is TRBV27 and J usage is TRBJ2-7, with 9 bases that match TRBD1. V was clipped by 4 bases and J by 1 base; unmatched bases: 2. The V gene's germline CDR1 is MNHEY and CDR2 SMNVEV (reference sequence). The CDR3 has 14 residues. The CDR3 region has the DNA TGTGCCAGCAGTTCGGACAGGGGTTCCTACGAGCAGTACTTC. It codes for CASSSDRGSYEQYF.

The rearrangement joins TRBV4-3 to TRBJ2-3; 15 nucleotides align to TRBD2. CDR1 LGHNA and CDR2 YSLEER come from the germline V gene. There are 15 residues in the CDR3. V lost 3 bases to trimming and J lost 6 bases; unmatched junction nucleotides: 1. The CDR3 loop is CASSHGLAGGDTQYF. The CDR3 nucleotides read TGCGCCAGCAGCCACGGACTAGCGGGAGGGGATACGCAGTATTTT.

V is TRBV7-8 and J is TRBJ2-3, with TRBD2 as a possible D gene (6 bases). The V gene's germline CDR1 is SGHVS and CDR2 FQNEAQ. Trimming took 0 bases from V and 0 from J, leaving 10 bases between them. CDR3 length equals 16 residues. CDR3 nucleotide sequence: TGTGCCAGCAGCTTAGCGGACTACCCCAGCACAGATACGCAGTATTTT. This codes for CASSLADYPSTDTQYF.